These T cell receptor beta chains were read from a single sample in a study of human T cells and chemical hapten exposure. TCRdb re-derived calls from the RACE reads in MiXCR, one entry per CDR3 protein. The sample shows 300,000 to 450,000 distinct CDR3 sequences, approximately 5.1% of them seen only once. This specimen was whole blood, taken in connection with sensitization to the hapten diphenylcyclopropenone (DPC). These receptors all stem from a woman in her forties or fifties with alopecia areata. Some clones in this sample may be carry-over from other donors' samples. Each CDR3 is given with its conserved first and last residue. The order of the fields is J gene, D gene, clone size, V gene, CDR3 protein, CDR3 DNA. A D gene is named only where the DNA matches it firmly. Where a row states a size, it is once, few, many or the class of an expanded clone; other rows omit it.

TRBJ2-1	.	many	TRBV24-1	CATSDPYNEQFF	TGTGCCACCAGTGACCCCTACAATGAGCAGTTCTTC
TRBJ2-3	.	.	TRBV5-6	CASSFWGRGTDTQYF	TGTGCCAGCAGCTTCTGGGGTCGGGGCACAGATACGCAGTATTTT
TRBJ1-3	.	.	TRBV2	CASSAGGRGNTIYF	TGTGCCAGCAGTGCGGGGGGTAGAGGAAACACCATATATTTT
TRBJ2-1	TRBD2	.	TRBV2	CASRLAGNGDEQFF	TGTGCCAGCCGGCTAGCGGGGAACGGCGATGAGCAGTTCTTC
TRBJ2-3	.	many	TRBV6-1	CASSRGPPDTQYF	TGTGCCAGCAGTCGGGGGCCCCCAGATACGCAGTATTTT
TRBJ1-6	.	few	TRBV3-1	CASSPGHPNSPLHF	TGTGCCAGCAGCCCCGGACATCCTAATTCACCCCTCCACTTT
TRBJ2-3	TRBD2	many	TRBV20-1	CSARGIWGTSGIDTQYF	TGCAGTGCTAGGGGTATTTGGGGGACTAGCGGGATTGATACGCAGTATTTT
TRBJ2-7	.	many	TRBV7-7	CASSLSLGPSDEQYF	TGTGCCAGCAGCCTGTCTTTGGGGCCATCGGACGAGCAGTACTTC
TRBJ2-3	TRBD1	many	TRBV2	CASRPTGGTDTQYF	TGTGCCAGCAGACCGACAGGGGGCACAGATACGCAGTATTTT
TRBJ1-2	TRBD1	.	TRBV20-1	CSAYDRGDYGYTF	TGCAGTGCTTATGACAGGGGCGACTATGGCTACACCTTC
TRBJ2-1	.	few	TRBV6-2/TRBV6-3	CASSYGRGHNEQFF	TGTGCCAGCAGTTATGGGCGGGGACACAATGAGCAGTTCTTC
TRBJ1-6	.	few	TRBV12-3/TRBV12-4	CASSLGSHNSPLHF	TGTGCCAGCAGTTTAGGGAGCCATAATTCACCCCTCCACTTT
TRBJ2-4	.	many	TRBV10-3	CAISEPIHGAKNIQYF	TGTGCCATCAGTGAGCCGATACACGGCGCCAAAAACATTCAGTACTTC
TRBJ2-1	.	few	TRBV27	CASSLAGTEQFF	TGTGCCAGCAGTTTAGCAGGGACTGAGCAGTTCTTC
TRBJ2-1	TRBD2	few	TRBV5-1	CASSQTSGRSGEQFF	TGCGCCAGCAGCCAGACTAGCGGGAGGTCGGGTGAGCAGTTCTTC
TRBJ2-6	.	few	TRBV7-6	CASSLEQVSGANVLTF	TGTGCCAGCAGCTTAGAACAAGTCTCTGGGGCCAACGTCCTGACTTTC
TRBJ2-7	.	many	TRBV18	CASSPPGIHEQYF	TGTGCCAGCTCACCACCCGGGATCCACGAGCAGTACTTC
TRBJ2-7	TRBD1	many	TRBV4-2	CASSRGRDRTFEQYF	TGTGCCAGCAGCCGAGGCCGGGACAGGACTTTCGAGCAGTACTTC
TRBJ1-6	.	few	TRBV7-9	CASSIPGTNNSPLHF	TGTGCCAGCAGCATCCCCGGGACAAACAATTCACCCCTCCACTTT
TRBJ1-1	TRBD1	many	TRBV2	CASSEVWTGSTEAFF	TGTGCCAGCAGTGAAGTGTGGACAGGGAGCACTGAAGCTTTCTTT
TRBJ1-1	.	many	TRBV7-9	CASSSQVNTEAFF	TGTGCCAGCAGCTCCCAGGTCAACACTGAAGCTTTCTTT
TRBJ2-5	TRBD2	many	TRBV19	CASRGRRGASETQYF	TGTGCCAGTAGAGGAAGGCGGGGGGCTTCAGAGACCCAGTACTTC
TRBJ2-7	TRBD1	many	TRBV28	CASSTTGAGTYEQYF	TGTGCCAGCAGCACGACAGGGGCCGGGACCTACGAGCAGTACTTC
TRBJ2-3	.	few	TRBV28	CASSPPFDTQYF	TGTGCCAGCAGTCCTCCATTTGATACGCAGTATTTT
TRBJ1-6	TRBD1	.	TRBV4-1	CASSQGPGTGYSPLHF	TGCGCCAGCAGCCAGGGACCCGGGACAGGCTATTCACCCCTCCACTTT
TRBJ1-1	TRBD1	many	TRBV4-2	CASSQEGGTGPTEAFF	TGTGCCAGCAGCCAAGAGGGGGGGACAGGGCCTACTGAAGCTTTCTTT
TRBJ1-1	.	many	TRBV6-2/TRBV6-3	CASSYSMGGNMNTEAFF	TGTGCCAGCAGTTACTCGATGGGGGGAAATATGAACACTGAAGCTTTCTTT
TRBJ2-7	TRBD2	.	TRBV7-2	CASSEQGTSGRKYF	TGTGCCAGCAGTGAACAAGGGACTAGCGGGAGAAAGTACTTC
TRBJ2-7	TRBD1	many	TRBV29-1	CSVRTGQYEQYF	TGCAGCGTCCGGACAGGGCAATACGAGCAGTACTTC
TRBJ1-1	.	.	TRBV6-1	CASSVRATEAFF	TGTGCCAGCAGTGTCAGGGCCACTGAAGCTTTCTTT
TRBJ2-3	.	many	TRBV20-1	CSAIDKVFGVTDTQYF	TGCAGTGCTATTGACAAGGTCTTCGGCGTGACAGATACGCAGTATTTT
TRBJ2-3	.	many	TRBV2	CASSELGGNGDTQYF	TGTGCCAGCAGTGAATTGGGAGGAAACGGTGATACGCAGTATTTT
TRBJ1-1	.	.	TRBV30	CAWSLPGRANTEAFF	TGTGCCTGGAGCCTACCGGGCAGGGCGAACACTGAAGCTTTCTTT
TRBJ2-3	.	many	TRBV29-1	CSVERRPGADTQYF	TGCAGCGTTGAACGCAGGCCCGGGGCAGATACGCAGTATTTT
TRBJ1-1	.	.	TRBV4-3	CASSQGLKGSRKTEAFF	TGCGCCAGCAGCCAAGGACTTAAAGGATCCCGAAAGACTGAAGCTTTCTTT
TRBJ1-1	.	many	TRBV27	CASSLKGRKEAFF	TGTGCCAGCAGTTTAAAGGGGCGTAAGGAAGCTTTCTTT
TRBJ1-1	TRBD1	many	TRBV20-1	CSAPGQGGTEAFF	TGCAGTGCTCCCGGACAGGGAGGAACTGAAGCTTTCTTT
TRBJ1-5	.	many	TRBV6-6	CASSYPVDQPQHF	TGTGCCAGCAGTTATCCGGTGGACCAGCCCCAGCATTTT
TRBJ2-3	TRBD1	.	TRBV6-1	CASRDSSSTDTQYF	TGTGCCAGCCGGGACAGCTCTAGCACAGATACGCAGTATTTT
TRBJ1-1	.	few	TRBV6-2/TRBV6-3	CASSPRVAVAREAFF	TGTGCCAGCAGTCCCCGAGTGGCGGTCGCCCGCGAAGCTTTCTTT
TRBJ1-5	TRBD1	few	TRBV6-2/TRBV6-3	CASSSGSGTGALSNQPQHF	TGTGCCAGCAGTTCCGGTTCCGGGACAGGGGCACTAAGCAATCAGCCCCAGCATTTT
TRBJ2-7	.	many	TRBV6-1	CATYIRGGEQYF	TGTGCCACCTACATCAGGGGAGGGGAGCAGTACTTC
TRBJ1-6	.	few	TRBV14	CASSQGPRYSPLHF	TGTGCCAGCAGCCAGGGTCCACGATATTCACCCCTCCACTTT
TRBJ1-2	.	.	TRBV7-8	CASSLGVEGSEGYTF	TGTGCCAGCAGCTTAGGTGTAGAAGGGTCGGAGGGCTACACCTTC
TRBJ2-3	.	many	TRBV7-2	CASSLSGRDTQYF	TGTGCCAGCAGCTTATCCGGGAGAGATACGCAGTATTTT
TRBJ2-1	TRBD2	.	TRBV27	CASSLLLAGGPYEQFF	TGTGCCAGCAGTTTACTTTTAGCGGGGGGGCCTTATGAGCAGTTCTTC
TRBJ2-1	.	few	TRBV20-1	CSAENNEQFF	TGCAGTGCGGAGAACAATGAGCAGTTCTTC
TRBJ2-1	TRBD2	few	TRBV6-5	CASRFTSGRDNEQFF	TGTGCCAGCAGATTCACTAGCGGGAGAGATAATGAGCAGTTCTTC
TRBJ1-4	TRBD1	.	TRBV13	CASSQRGTGDEKLFF	TGTGCCAGCAGCCAGAGGGGGACAGGGGACGAAAAACTGTTTTTT
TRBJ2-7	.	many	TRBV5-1	CASSASDYYEQYF	TGCGCCAGCAGCGCGTCGGATTACTACGAGCAGTACTTC
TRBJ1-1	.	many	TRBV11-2	CASSFRNTEAFF	TGTGCCAGCAGTTTCAGAAACACTGAAGCTTTCTTT
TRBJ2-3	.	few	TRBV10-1	CASSEVGGADTQYF	TGCGCCAGCAGTGAGGTCGGGGGCGCAGATACGCAGTATTTT
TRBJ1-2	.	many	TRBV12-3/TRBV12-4	CASSFALFEGYTF	TGTGCCAGCAGTTTCGCCCTCTTTGAGGGCTACACCTTC
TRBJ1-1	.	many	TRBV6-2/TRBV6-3	CASSRPRNRDRGTEAFF	TGTGCCAGCAGCCGTCCCAGGAACAGGGATCGGGGAACTGAAGCTTTCTTT
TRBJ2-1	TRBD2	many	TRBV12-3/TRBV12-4	CASSPAGTSALWGVNEQFF	TGTGCCAGCAGTCCTGCCGGGACTAGCGCCTTATGGGGCGTCAATGAGCAGTTCTTC
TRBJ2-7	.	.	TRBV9	CASSGPGLHF	TGTGCCAGCAGCGGACCGGGACTCCACTTC
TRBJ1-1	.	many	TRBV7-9	CASSWWGRGGNTEAFF	TGTGCCAGCAGCTGGTGGGGCCGAGGAGGGAACACTGAAGCTTTCTTT
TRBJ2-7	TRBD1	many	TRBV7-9	CASSFEQGASEQYF	TGTGCCAGCAGCTTTGAACAGGGGGCTAGTGAGCAGTACTTC